This T cell receptor (beta chain) was sequenced in a study of T cell repertoires in cytomegalovirus infection. This clonotype was counted a few times. Its antigen is undetermined. This CDR3 region has 15 residues. The germline V gene has CDR1 SGHTA and CDR2 FQGNSA. V gave up 5 bases and J gave up 7 bases; unmatched junction bases: 10. Each CDR3 protein gets one entry after TCRdb re-called the reads with MiXCR. The repertoire holds around 430,000 distinct CDR3 sequences, with about two fifths as singletons. The sequence derives from a human donor in good health (CMV status not recorded). Some clones in this sample may be carry-over from other donors' samples. V usage is TRBV7-2 and J usage is TRBJ2-4; the match to TRBD2 covers 8 bases. Sequencing used cultured PBMCs, obtained from culture after CMV antigen stimulation. CDR3 nucleotide sequence: TGTGCCAGCAGCCCCGGGGGGGATAGGTGGAACATTCAGTACTTC. Protein product: CASSPGGDRWNIQYF.